The 32 T cell receptor beta chains below come from one sample, sequenced in a study of technical replicates of blood from a handful of donors. The method was immunoSEQ multiplex PCR; TCRdb's version includes in-frame clones alone and lacks a portion of them. The sample includes around 50,000 clones, roughly 92% of them seen just once. Sequencing was done on a sample of PBMCs. The receptors stem from a human donor in good health. Some clones in this sample may be carry-over from other donors' samples.

The CDR3 protein is CASSEAPGVSYGYTF. The CDR3, as DNA: TGTGCCAGCAGTGAAGCCCCGGGGGTAAGCTATGGCTACACCTTC. V is TRBV6-1 and J is TRBJ1-2, with a tentative D call TRBD1 (5 bases). The CDR3 has 15 residues. V lost 0 bases to trimming and J lost 4 bases, with 12 bases between them. Germline V gives CDR1 MNHNS, CDR2 SASEGT.

The chain links TRBV6-5 to TRBJ1-2, with TRBD1 as a possible D gene (6 bases). Trimming stripped 0 bases from V and 4 bases from J, with 12 bases between. This CDR3 comprises 15 residues. Germline V lookup: CDR1 MNHEY, CDR2 SVGAGI. The CDR3, as DNA: TGTGCCAGCAGTTACTCGGGGGCCCCCGCCTATGGCTACACCTTC. Protein sequence: CASSYSGAPAYGYTF.

J is TRBJ1-5 and V is TRBV10-2; D not resolved. Germline CDR1 WSHSY, CDR2 SAAADI. The CDR3 consists of 16 residues. V lost 0 bases and J lost 4, with 13 bases in between. The CDR3 DNA is TGCGCCAGCAGTGAGTCGAGGGTCCTTCAGAATCAGCCCCAGCATTTT. As protein: CASSESRVLQNQPQHF.

This clone has only a few counts. The chain has TRBV11-2 and TRBJ1-6; TRBD1 agrees at 8 bases. The CDR3 spans 16 residues. Unmatched junction bases numbered 17, after V lost 6 bases and J lost 13 bases. CDR1 and CDR2 from the germline V gene are SGHAT and FQNNGV. CDR3: CASSFKTGQGGGPLHF. For the CDR3, the DNA is TGTGCCAGCAGTTTTAAAACCGGACAGGGAGGGGGTCCCCTCCACTTT.

This rearrangement joins TRBV4-1 to TRBJ2-2, with 10 positions matching TRBD2. J gave up 6 bases and V 4 bases, and 2 bases lay outside the gene matches. This CDR3 spans 14 amino acids. In germline, CDR1 is MGHRA, CDR2 YSYEKL. The CDR3 sequence: CASSPGLASGELFF. The CDR3 nucleotides are TGCGCCAGCAGCCCGGGACTAGCGTCCGGGGAGCTGTTTTTT.

The V gene is TRBV7-2, the J gene TRBJ1-5, with a possible D match to TRBD1 (5 bases). CDR3 size: 16 residues. V was trimmed by 5 bases and J by 0 bases, leaving 14 bases between them. Germline-derived CDR1 and CDR2 are SGHTA and FQGNSA. CDR3 sequence reads: CASSAPDRYSNQPQHF. The DNA of the CDR3 is TGTGCCAGCAGCGCACCCGACAGATATAGCAATCAGCCCCAGCATTTT.

CDR3 in amino acids: CAWSVPLSGHTEAFF. CDR3 bases: TGTGCCTGGAGTGTACCGCTGAGTGGGCACACTGAAGCTTTCTTT. The chain recombines TRBV30 with TRBJ1-1, with D hard to call. Trimming removed 0 bases at V and 3 bases at J, with 14 bases between. Germline V lookup: CDR1 GTSNPN, CDR2 SVGIG (reference sequence). This CDR3 spans 15 amino acids. The whole variable domain, remainder taken from reference TRBV30 and TRBJ1-1, is SQTIHQWPATLVQPVGSPLSLECTVEGTSNPNLYWYRQAAGRGLQLLFYSVGIGQISSEVPQNLSASRPQDRQFILSSKKLLLSDSGFYLCAWSVPLSGHTEAFFGQGTRLTVV.

The chain combines TRBV7-8 with TRBJ2-3, with 12 bases matching TRBD2. The germline gives CDR1 SGHVS, CDR2 FQNEAQ. Trimming removed 5 bases from V and 3 bases from J; junction bases left unmatched: 9. The CDR3 is 17 amino acids. CDR3 amino acids: CASSRSRLAGATDTQYF. The CDR3 region has the DNA TGTGCCAGCAGCCGATCCCGACTAGCGGGAGCTACAGATACGCAGTATTTT.

The chain recombines TRBV6-6 with TRBJ2-5, with 8 bases lining up with TRBD1. The CDR3 consists of 14 residues. Germline CDR1 is MNHNY and CDR2 is SVGAGI (reference sequence). V shed 5 bases and J 5 bases; nucleotides not matched to a gene: 7. The CDR3 bases are TGTGCCAGCAGTAAAGGACAGGGCGTTGAGACCCAGTACTTC. It yields the protein CASSKGQGVETQYF.

CDR3 coding DNA: TGTGCCTGGGTAATGGCAGGGGAGACCCAGTACTTC. It specifies CAWVMAGETQYF. The chain employs TRBV30 and TRBJ2-5; the D gene is possibly TRBD1 (5 bases). Trimming took off 5 bases at V and 5 bases at J, with 12 bases between the two ends. The germline gives CDR1 GTSNPN, CDR2 SVGIG (reference sequence). The CDR3 length is 12 residues. The variable domain in full, completed from reference TRBV30 and TRBJ2-5, reads SQTIHQWPATLVQPVGSPLSLECTVEGTSNPNLYWYRQAAGRGLQLLFYSVGIGQISSEVPQNLSASRPQDRQFILSSKKLLLSDSGFYLCAWVMAGETQYFGPGTRLLVL.

The genes are TRBV7-2 and TRBJ2-7, with TRBD2 matching over 11 bases. The V and J ends lost 6 bases and 2 bases, in that order; junction bases with no gene match: 9. The CDR3 length is 16 residues. CDR1 and CDR2 from the germline V gene are SGHTA and FQGNSA. The CDR3 sequence: CASSSSSGRAAYEQYF. DNA for the CDR3: TGTGCCAGCAGTTCAAGTAGCGGGAGGGCCGCCTACGAGCAGTACTTC.

The DNA of the CDR3 is TGTGCCTGGAGCCCACAGGTTAACTATGGCTACACCTTC. Its translation: CAWSPQVNYGYTF. V gene TRBV30 combines with J gene TRBJ1-2, with D possibly being TRBD1 (5 bases). Germline CDR1 GTSNPN, CDR2 SVGIG (reference sequence). The CDR3 is made up of 13 amino acids. Trimming removed 3 bases at V and 1 base at J, with 9 bases between.

V is TRBV5-4 and J is TRBJ1-2; 10 positions agree with TRBD1. The germline V gene encodes CDR1 SGHNT and CDR2 YYREEE (reference sequence). The CDR3 extends over 17 amino acids. The V and J ends lost 0 bases and 2 bases, in that order; junction bases with no gene match: 7. Here the CDR3 DNA reads TGTGCCAGCAGCTTGGGACAGGGGGCGGGGGCAAACTATGGCTACACCTTC. This translates into CASSLGQGAGANYGYTF.

The rearrangement uses TRBV4-1 and TRBJ1-2; D is unclear. Trimming removed 0 bases from V and 5 bases from J, with 13 bases in between. The CDR3 extends over 15 amino acids. Germline CDR1 reads MGHRA; CDR2 reads YSYEKL. In DNA, the CDR3 is TGCGCCAGCAGCCAAGAGGAGGACCCCCTTTATGGCTACACCTTC. It is translated as CASSQEEDPLYGYTF.

The chain carries TRBV28 and TRBJ1-2; 9 nucleotides match TRBD1. V lost 6 bases to trimming and J lost 8 bases; unmatched junction nucleotides: 13. Germline-derived CDR1 and CDR2 are MDHEN and SYDVKM. The CDR3 extends over 15 amino acids. The CDR3 nucleotides are TGTGCCAGCAGCGCCGCGGACAGGGGAGGAGGAGGCTACACCTTC. Protein product: CASSAADRGGGGYTF.

The chain is built from TRBV13 and TRBJ2-3, with 8 positions matching TRBD2. The germline CDR1 and CDR2 sequences are PRHDT and FYEKMQ (reference sequence). The ends lost 6 bases at V and 2 bases at J; junction bases unmatched: 1. This CDR3 comprises 13 residues. The CDR3 nucleotides are TGTGCCAGCAGTAGCGGGGCCACAGATACGCAGTATTTT. This gives the protein CASSSGATDTQYF. The full variable domain, in which reference TRBV13 and TRBJ2-3 provide the parts outside the CDR3, is AAGVIQSPRHLIKEKRETATLKCYPIPRHDTVYWYQQGPGQDPQFLISFYEKMQSDKGSIPDRFSAQQFSDYHSELNMSSLELGDSALYFCASSSGATDTQYFGPGTRLTVL.

The chain recombines TRBV4-1 with TRBJ1-5; D is unclear. CDR3 length: 16 residues. CDR1 MGHRA and CDR2 YSYEKL come from the germline V gene. Between the trimmed V and J ends, which lost 5 bases and 0 bases, there was a span of 14 bases. CDR3 sequence (DNA): TGCGCCAGCAGCTCCCTGGGAGGAGGTAGCAATCAGCCCCAGCATTTT. This sequence encodes CASSSLGGGSNQPQHF.

The V gene is TRBV18, the J gene TRBJ1-2; D is unclear. The V end was cut by 6 bases, the J end by 7 bases, with 12 bases between. The CDR3 runs to 12 residues. Per germline, CDR1 KGHSH and CDR2 LQKENI. CDR3 coding DNA: TGTGCCAGCTCCCCTGACGGAGGTGGCTACACCTTC. Translated, it gives CASSPDGGGYTF.

This chain uses TRBV23-1 with TRBJ2-1; 8 positions match TRBD1. TRBV23-1 is sorted into the ORF group, with uncertain function. Germline trimming cut 9 bases from V and 7 bases from J; bases unmatched to any gene: 8. This CDR3 has 13 amino acids. CDR3 DNA sequence: TGCGCCAGTTCGGGCAACAGGGGGAATGAGCAGTTCTTC. This sequence encodes CASSGNRGNEQFF.

J is TRBJ2-2 and V is TRBV6-1; TRBD2 might be the D (6 bases). The CDR3 runs to 14 residues. Germline V gene data show CDR1 as MNHNS and CDR2 as SASEGT. The V end was cut by 8 bases, the J end by 3 bases, with 13 bases between. The CDR3 bases are TGTGCCAGCCCAGGGCGGGGCGACACCGGGGAGCTGTTTTTT. Amino acid sequence: CASPGRGDTGELFF.

This clone was observed a single time. The J gene is TRBJ1-3, the V gene TRBV30; TRBD1 matches at 9 bases. The germline V gene has CDR1 GTSNPN and CDR2 SVGIG (reference sequence). Losses at the gene ends were 6 bases for V and 7 bases for J; bases not matched to a gene: 13. This CDR3 has 15 amino acids. DNA for the CDR3: TGTGCCTGCAACCTAGAAACCGACAGGGGGAACACCATATATTTT. Amino acids: CACNLETDRGNTIYF.

V gene TRBV7-3 combines with J gene TRBJ2-3; unclear D gene. The CDR3 sequence is 14 residues long. Germline V CDR1 and CDR2: SGHTA, FQGTGA. Deletions cut 1 base from V and 7 bases from J, with 12 bases between. CDR3 sequence (DNA): TGTGCCAGCAGCTTAAGCGGTACGGAACATACGCAGTATTTT. Translating gives CASSLSGTEHTQYF.

This sequence joins TRBV7-9 and TRBJ2-6, with D unclear. The CDR3 has 14 amino acids. The ends were cut back, 5 bases at V and 5 bases at J, with 10 bases in the middle. CDR1 and CDR2 (germline): SEHNR, FQNEAQ (reference sequence). The DNA for the CDR3 is TGTGCCAGCAGCACCCCGCTACGGGCCAACGTCCTGACTTTC. This encodes CASSTPLRANVLTF.

The CDR3 loop is CASRTDYQETQYF. CDR3 nucleotide sequence: TGTGCCAGCAGGACAGACTACCAAGAGACCCAGTACTTC. This chain connects TRBV6-6 to TRBJ2-5; tentative D call: TRBD1 (5 bases). Per the germline V gene, CDR1 is MNHNY and CDR2 is SVGAGI (reference sequence). The V end lost 6 bases, the J end lost 0 bases, and 8 bases lay between the germline ends. This CDR3 is built from 13 residues.

The chain joins TRBV4-2 to TRBJ2-7, with 14 bases identical to TRBD2. The V gene end was trimmed by 3 bases and the J gene end by 0 bases; junction bases not matched to a gene: 10. The CDR3 sequence is 19 residues long. The germline V gene has CDR1 LGHNA and CDR2 YNFKEQ. In DNA form, the CDR3 reads TGTGCCAGCAGCCAGGACGGGACTAGCGGGGGCCCGAGCTCCTACGAGCAGTACTTC. It is translated as CASSQDGTSGGPSSYEQYF.

This sequence joins TRBV2 and TRBJ2-7, with D tentatively TRBD2 (6 bases). CDR1 SNHLY and CDR2 FYNNEI come from the germline V gene. Trimming removed 5 bases at V and 5 bases at J, with 13 bases between. This CDR3 contains 13 residues. The CDR3 nucleotides read TGTGCCAGCAGTCTGGCGGGGAAGGACGAGCAGTACTTC. Amino acid sequence: CASSLAGKDEQYF. The entire variable domain, with the rest obtained from reference TRBV2 and TRBJ2-7, is as follows: EPEVTQTPSHQVTQMGQEVILRCVPISNHLYFYWYRQILGQKVEFLVSFYNNEISEKSEIFDDQFSVERPDGSNFTLKIRSTKLEDSAMYFCASSLAGKDEQYFGPGTRLTVT.

This rearrangement joins TRBV14 to TRBJ2-7; D possibly corresponds to TRBD1 (5 bases). Trimming took 4 bases from V and 3 from J, leaving 19 bases between them. CDR3 size: 16 residues. CDR1 is SGHDN, CDR2 FVKESK, per germline. The DNA for the CDR3 is TGTGCCAGCAGCCGCGGTCCCGCGACAGCATACTACGAGCAGTACTTC. Protein: CASSRGPATAYYEQYF.

The chain employs TRBV11-2 and TRBJ1-1, with a weak D call TRBD1 (5 bases). CDR3 length: 13 amino acids. The V end was cut by 6 bases, the J end by 1 base, with 9 bases between. Germline assignment: CDR1 SGHAT and CDR2 FQNNGV. CDR3 sequence: CASSPGGNTEAFF. The CDR3 DNA reads as TGTGCCAGCAGTCCCGGGGGGAACACTGAAGCTTTCTTT.

J is TRBJ1-3 and V is TRBV7-9; a weak D match, TRBD1 (5 bases). The germline V and J ends were trimmed by 7 bases and 0 bases, with 13 bases remaining between them. Germline CDR1 is SEHNR and CDR2 is FQNEAQ (reference sequence). The CDR3 runs to 15 residues. Here the CDR3 DNA reads TGTGCCAGCACCCCCCCCGGGGGCTCTGGAAACACCATATATTTT. It specifies CASTPPGGSGNTIYF.

The chain uses TRBV6-5 and TRBJ2-7; D is perhaps TRBD2 (6 bases). The CDR3 is made up of 13 amino acids. The V gene's germline CDR1 is MNHEY and CDR2 SVGAGI. V shed 7 bases and J shed 2 bases, with 12 bases lying between them. The CDR3 reads CASTHGGTYEQYF. Here the CDR3 DNA reads TGTGCCAGCACCCACGGGGGAACCTACGAGCAGTACTTC.

The chain links TRBV29-1 to TRBJ2-1; 8 nucleotides match TRBD1. Germline lookup yields CDR1 SQVTM and CDR2 ANQGSEA. With V trimmed by 5 bases and J by 10 bases, 7 bases remained unmatched. The CDR3 sequence is 12 residues long. CDR3 coding DNA: TGCAGCGTTCGGACAGGGACGGTGGAGCAGTTCTTC. Residues: CSVRTGTVEQFF.

CDR3 DNA sequence: TGTGCCAGTAGTCCGACAGTTACATACTATGGCTACACCTTC. The encoded protein is CASSPTVTYYGYTF. J is TRBJ1-2 and V is TRBV19; tentative D call: TRBD1 (5 bases). V was shortened by 5 bases and J by 3 bases, with 13 bases between the two germline ends. The CDR3 covers 14 residues. Germline lookup yields CDR1 LNHDA and CDR2 SQIVND (reference sequence).